These 3 T cell receptor beta chains were all obtained from the same sample, sequenced in a study of a mutant IDH1 vaccine in newly diagnosed glioma (dated by TCRdb to the early 2020s). Library method: the immunoSEQ multiplex PCR assay. TCRdb provides this immuneACCESS table in a form limited to in-frame rearrangements. Some clones are lacking; in checked studies, under half of them reflect an unresolved V gene, and why the rest are absent is not known. The sample records some 38,000 clones, around 90% of which are singletons. The ten largest clones take up roughly 18% of the sample. In the paper's terms, the time point label means: baseline, week 1 (first vaccination visit). This specimen's treatment or condition label, interpreted: pre-vaccination baseline after standard-of-care therapy. The sequencing used PBMCs, collected from a glioma patient treated with radiotherapy, temozolomide or both. The source is a man between 18 and 35 years old with glioma.

V gene TRBV6-5 combines with J gene TRBJ2-7, with 10 positions matching TRBD1. Germline loops: CDR1 MNHEY, CDR2 SVGAGI. The CDR3 consists of 16 residues. The V gene end was trimmed by 4 bases and the J gene end by 1 base; junction bases not matched to a gene: 7. The CDR3 DNA reads TGTGCCAGCAGTTCCCGGTTGGGACAGGGGTCCTACGAGCAGTACTTC. It is translated as CASSSRLGQGSYEQYF.

The chain has TRBV5-6 and TRBJ2-5; maybe TRBD2 (5 bases). The germline V and J ends were trimmed by 1 base and 7 bases, with 11 bases remaining between them. The CDR3 is 13 residues long. Germline V gene lookup returns CDR1 SGHDT and CDR2 YYEEEE. The CDR3 spells CASSLSRDGTQYF. CDR3 nucleotides: TGTGCCAGCAGCTTGAGCCGGGATGGGACCCAGTACTTC. Full variable domain (outside the CDR3, taken from reference TRBV5-6 and TRBJ2-5): DAGVTQSPTHLIKTRGQQVTLRCSPKSGHDTVSWYQQALGQGPQFIFQYYEEEERQRGNFPDRFSGHQFPNYSSELNVNALLLGDSALYLCASSLSRDGTQYFGPGTRLLVL.

The chain carries TRBV18 and TRBJ2-7; the D gene is possibly TRBD2 (6 bases). The CDR3 has 13 residues. Germline V CDR1 and CDR2: KGHSH, LQKENI. The germline V and J ends were trimmed by 8 bases and 2 bases, with 13 bases remaining between them. The CDR3 region has the DNA TGTGCCAGCAAGATTACGGGAGCCTACGAGCAGTACTTC. It yields the protein CASKITGAYEQYF.